Included here is one TCR beta chain sequence, with context. The data belong to a study of blood T cell repertoires in COVID-19. Study overall: PBMCs, B-cell-depleted T cells, or T cells were the source of the cDNA or gDNA that made up the material.

Trimming removed 5 bases from V and 8 bases from J; junction bases left unmatched: 7. Per germline, CDR1 SEHNR and CDR2 FQNEAQ (reference sequence). The CDR3 contains 16 residues. Measured with immunoSEQ multiplex PCR; TCRdb has only the in-frame clones, and not every one. Of about half a million clones listed, 70% to 90% were seen once; the top ten hold 3% to 4%. Sequenced input: peripheral blood. This chain uses TRBV7-9 with TRBJ2-1, with 15 bases aligning to TRBD2. The clonotype comes from a human donor in a cohort sampled during active COVID-19. In DNA, the CDR3 is TGTGCCAGCAGCGAGGGACTAGCGGGAGGAGTCGATGAGCAGTTCTTC. Its protein is CASSEGLAGGVDEQFF.